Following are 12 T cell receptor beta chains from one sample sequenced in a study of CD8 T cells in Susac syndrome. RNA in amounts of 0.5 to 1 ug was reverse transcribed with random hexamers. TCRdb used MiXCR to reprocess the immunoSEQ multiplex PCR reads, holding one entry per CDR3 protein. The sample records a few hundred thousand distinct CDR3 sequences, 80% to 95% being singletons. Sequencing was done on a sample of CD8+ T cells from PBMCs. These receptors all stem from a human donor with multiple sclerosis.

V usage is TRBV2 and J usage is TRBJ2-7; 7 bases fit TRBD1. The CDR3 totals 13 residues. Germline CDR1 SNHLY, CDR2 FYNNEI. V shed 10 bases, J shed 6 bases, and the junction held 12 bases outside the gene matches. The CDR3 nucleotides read TGTGCCACCAGGGACAGCAGCTTGCCCGAGCAGTACTTC. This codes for CATRDSSLPEQYF.

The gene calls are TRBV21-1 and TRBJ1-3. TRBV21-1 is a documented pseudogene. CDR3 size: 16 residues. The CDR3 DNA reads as TGTGCCAGCAGCAAAGTGGCGGGGAAGGCTGGAAACACCATATATTTT. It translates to CASSKVAGKAGNTIYF.

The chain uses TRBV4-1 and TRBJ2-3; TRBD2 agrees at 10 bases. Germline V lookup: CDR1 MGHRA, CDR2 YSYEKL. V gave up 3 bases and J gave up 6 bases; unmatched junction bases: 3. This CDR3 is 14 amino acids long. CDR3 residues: CASSHLSGRDTQYF. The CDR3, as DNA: TGCGCCAGCAGCCACCTTAGCGGGAGGGATACGCAGTATTTT.

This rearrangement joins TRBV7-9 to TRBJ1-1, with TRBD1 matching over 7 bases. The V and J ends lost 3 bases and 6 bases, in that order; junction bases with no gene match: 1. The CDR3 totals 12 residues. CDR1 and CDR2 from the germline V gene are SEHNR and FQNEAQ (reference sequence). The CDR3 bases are TGTGCCAGCAGCTTCGACAGGGCTGAAGCTTTCTTT. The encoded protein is CASSFDRAEAFF.

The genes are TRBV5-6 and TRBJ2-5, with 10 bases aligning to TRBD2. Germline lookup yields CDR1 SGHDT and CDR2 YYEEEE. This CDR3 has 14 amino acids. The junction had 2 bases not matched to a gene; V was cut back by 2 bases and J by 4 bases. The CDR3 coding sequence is TGTGCCAGCAGCTTACTAGCGGGAAGAGAGACCCAGTACTTC. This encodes CASSLLAGRETQYF.

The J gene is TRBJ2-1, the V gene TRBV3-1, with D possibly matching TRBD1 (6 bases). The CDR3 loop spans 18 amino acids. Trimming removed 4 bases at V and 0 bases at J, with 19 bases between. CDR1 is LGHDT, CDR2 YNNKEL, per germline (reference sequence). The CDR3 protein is CASSPLSRTVLSYNEQFF. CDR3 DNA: TGTGCCAGCAGCCCCCTATCGCGGACAGTACTCTCCTACAATGAGCAGTTCTTC.

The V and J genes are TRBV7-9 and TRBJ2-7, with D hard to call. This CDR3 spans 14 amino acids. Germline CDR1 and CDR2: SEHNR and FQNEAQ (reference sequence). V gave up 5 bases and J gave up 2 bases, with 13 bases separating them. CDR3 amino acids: CASSPEQATYEQYF. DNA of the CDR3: TGTGCCAGCAGCCCGGAGCAAGCAACCTACGAGCAGTACTTC.

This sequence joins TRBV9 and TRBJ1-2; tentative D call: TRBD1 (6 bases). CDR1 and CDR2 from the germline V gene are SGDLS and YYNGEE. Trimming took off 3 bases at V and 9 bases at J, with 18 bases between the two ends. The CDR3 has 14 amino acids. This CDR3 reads CASSAGEDSNSYTF. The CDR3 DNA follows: TGTGCCAGCAGCGCGGGGGAGGACAGTAATAGCTACACCTTC.

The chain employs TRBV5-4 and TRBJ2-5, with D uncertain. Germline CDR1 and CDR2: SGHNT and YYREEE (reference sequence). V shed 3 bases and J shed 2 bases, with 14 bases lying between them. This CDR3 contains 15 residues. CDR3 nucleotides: TGTGCCAGCAGCTCGACCATTTTAGGGCAAGAGACCCAGTACTTC. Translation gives CASSSTILGQETQYF.

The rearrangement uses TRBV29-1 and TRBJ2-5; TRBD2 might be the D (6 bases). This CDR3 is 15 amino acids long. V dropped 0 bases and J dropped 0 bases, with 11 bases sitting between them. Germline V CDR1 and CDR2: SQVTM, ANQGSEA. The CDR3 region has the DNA TGCAGCGTTGAAGATGAGGCGGGAAACCAAGAGACCCAGTACTTC. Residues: CSVEDEAGNQETQYF.

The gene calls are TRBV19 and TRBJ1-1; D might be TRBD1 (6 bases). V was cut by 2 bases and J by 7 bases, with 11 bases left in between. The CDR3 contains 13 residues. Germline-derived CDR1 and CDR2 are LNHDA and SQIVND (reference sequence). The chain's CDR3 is CASSIQGSGEAFF. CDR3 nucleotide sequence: TGTGCCAGTAGTATACAGGGGTCGGGTGAAGCTTTCTTT.

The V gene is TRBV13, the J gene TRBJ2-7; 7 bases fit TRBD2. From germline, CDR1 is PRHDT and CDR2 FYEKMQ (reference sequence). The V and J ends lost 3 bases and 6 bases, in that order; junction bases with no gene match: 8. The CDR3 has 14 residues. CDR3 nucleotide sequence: TGTGCCAGCAGCTTCCGGGGGTCTAGCGGCGAGCAGTACTTC. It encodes CASSFRGSSGEQYF.